This T cell receptor (beta chain) came from a study of T cells of healthy individuals. The V and J ends lost 1 base and 4 bases, in that order; junction bases with no gene match: 5. CDR3 length equals 16 residues. Germline-derived CDR1 and CDR2 are SGHRS and YFSETQ. Each CDR3 protein is one row after TCRdb ran MiXCR on the 5' RACE reads. The table lists more than 85,000 distinct CDR3 sequences, roughly 15% of them singletons. The receptor was derived from a human donor in good health. V gene TRBV5-1 combines with J gene TRBJ2-3; 11 nucleotides align to TRBD2. The CDR3 coding sequence is TGCGCCAGCAGCTTGCAACCGGGACTAGCGGCAGATACGCAGTATTTT. Residues: CASSLQPGLAADTQYF.